The TCR beta chain under discussion was sequenced for a study of blood T cell repertoires in COVID-19. Looking at the study overall: Material from acute and convalescent COVID-19 was sourced from the United States, Italy and Spain. T cells, B-cell-depleted T cells, or PBMCs supplied cDNA or gDNA.

How the authors handled the data: By means of reference gene primer amplification, nucleated cell counts were estimated. Profiled with immunoSEQ multiplex PCR; TCRdb holds only in-frame clones, not every one. V and J calls plus clone size are reproduced from that table; the DNA served to infer D and trimming. The profile shows a few hundred thousand clones, approximately 81% of them singletons. After removal of 5 bases from V and 4 bases from J, the junction contained 4 bases not matched to a gene. The CDR3 consists of 14 residues. CDR1 is MNHEY, CDR2 SVGAGI, per germline. Material: peripheral blood. This sequence originates from a man aged 40-50 years with acute or convalescent COVID-19. The chain has TRBV6-5 and TRBJ1-2; 10 bases map to TRBD1. CDR3 amino acids: CASSKTGGGYGYTF. The CDR3 DNA reads as TGTGCCAGCAGTAAGACAGGGGGCGGCTATGGCTACACCTTC.